The 19 T cell receptor beta chains below were found in one sample sequenced in a study of T cell responses to AZD1222 COVID-19 vaccine. The table came from immunoSEQ multiplex PCR; TCRdb's copy has only in-frame clones and leaves some out. This sample yields about 67,000 clones, of which about 83% are seen a single time; about 6.5% belongs to the top ten. Sequencing used peripheral blood, obtained 28 days after the second AZD1222 dose. These receptor sequences come from an adult who received the AZD1222 COVID-19 vaccine.

The chain carries TRBV23-1 and TRBJ1-2, with D unclear. TRBV23-1 is designated an ORF whose function remains uncertain. Trimming stripped 10 bases from V and 2 bases from J, with 17 bases between. This CDR3 is 14 amino acids long. The DNA for the CDR3 is TGCGCCATCACCCAGGCCAAGGCGAACTATGGCTACACCTTC. It codes for CAITQAKANYGYTF.

By proportion, this clone is medium-sized (0.01 to 0.1%). The J gene is TRBJ1-2, the V gene TRBV4-2; no firm D call. Germline V gene lookup returns CDR1 LGHNA and CDR2 YNFKEQ. The CDR3 sequence is 16 residues long. Between the trimmed V and J ends, which lost 0 bases and 4 bases, there was a span of 15 bases. CDR3 in DNA: TGTGCCAGCAGCCAAGATCTTGAGACTCGTTCCTATGGCTACACCTTC. Its translation: CASSQDLETRSYGYTF.

This chain connects TRBV7-9 to TRBJ1-3, with D unresolved. Trimming removed 5 bases at V and 4 bases at J, with 9 bases between. Germline lookup yields CDR1 SEHNR and CDR2 FQNEAQ (reference sequence). CDR3 length equals 13 residues. CDR3 nucleotide sequence: TGTGCCAGCAGCCGTCGGGCGGGAAACACCATATATTTT. Translation gives CASSRRAGNTIYF.

This clone was counted a single time. The chain couples TRBV7-9 to TRBJ2-5, with D tentatively TRBD1 or TRBD2 (5 bases each). The V end was cut by 0 bases, the J end by 7 bases, with 15 bases between. CDR1 and CDR2 (germline): SEHNR, FQNEAQ (reference sequence). This CDR3 comprises 15 residues. CDR3 protein: CASSLARGPLGTQYF. The CDR3 DNA is TGTGCCAGCAGCTTAGCGAGGGGTCCTCTCGGGACCCAGTACTTC. Looking up the rest from reference TRBV7-9 and TRBJ2-5 gives the full variable domain: DTGVSQNPRHKITKRGQNVTFRCDPISEHNRLYWYRQTLGQGPEFLTYFQNEAQLEKSRLLSDRFSAERPKGSFSTLEIQRTEQGDSAMYLCASSLARGPLGTQYFGPGTRLLVL.

V usage is TRBV5-1 and J usage is TRBJ1-1; D might be TRBD1 (5 bases). V was cut by 4 bases and J by 0 bases, with 22 bases left in between. The germline CDR1 and CDR2 sequences are SGHRS and YFSETQ. This CDR3 spans 18 amino acids. As DNA, the CDR3 is TGCGCCAGCAGCGGGAGCACGCGCAGGGCCACCATGAACACTGAAGCTTTCTTT. Amino acids: CASSGSTRRATMNTEAFF.

The chain has TRBV6-5 and TRBJ1-2, with D possibly being TRBD1 (6 bases). Per germline, CDR1 MNHEY and CDR2 SVGAGI. The CDR3 length is 15 residues. Trimming left V 4 bases short and J 7 bases short, with 19 bases between. CDR3 bases: TGTGCCAGCAGTTCTGACAGGTACAGTTGGAGTGGCTACACCTTC. Protein sequence: CASSSDRYSWSGYTF.

The chain combines TRBV6-2 or TRBV6-3 with TRBJ2-6; possible D gene TRBD1, 5 bases. Looked up from germline, CDR1 is MNHEY and CDR2 is SVGEGT. The CDR3 spans 17 residues. The V and J ends lost 2 bases and 2 bases respectively, with 13 bases between them. Here the CDR3 reads CASSYRTGSPGANVLTF. CDR3 nucleotide sequence: TGTGCCAGCAGTTACAGAACAGGCAGCCCTGGGGCCAACGTCCTGACTTTC.

V gene TRBV6-5 combines with J gene TRBJ2-5; possible D gene TRBD1, 6 bases. V lost 6 bases, J lost 6 bases, and 14 bases lay in between. The V gene's germline CDR1 is MNHEY and CDR2 SVGAGI. The CDR3 has 13 amino acids. The DNA for the CDR3 is TGTGCCAGCAGGGGGGCGACAACCAAGACCCAGTACTTC. The encoded protein is CASRGATTKTQYF.

The V call is TRBV18, the J call TRBJ1-2; 8 bases map to TRBD1. Trimming took 6 bases from V and 6 from J; bases not matched to a gene: 9. CDR1 and CDR2 from the germline V gene are KGHSH and LQKENI. The CDR3 covers 14 residues. The CDR3 nucleotides are TGTGCCAGCTCTCCGACGCAGGGGGCTGATGGCTACACCTTC. Translating it yields CASSPTQGADGYTF.

V gene TRBV5-4 combines with J gene TRBJ1-6; 9 nucleotides line up with TRBD1. The V gene end was trimmed by 0 bases and the J gene end by 0 bases; junction bases not matched to a gene: 7. The CDR3 runs to 19 residues. Per germline, CDR1 SGHNT and CDR2 YYREEE (reference sequence). The CDR3 region has the DNA TGTGCCAGCAGCTTGGGGGGACAGGGTTATAGCTCCTATAATTCACCCCTCCACTTT. This sequence encodes CASSLGGQGYSSYNSPLHF.

This clone came up once. The germline gene is not matched at one end of the junction; a read error may be the cause. Within the sample, other DNA sequences also encode this same CDR3. This chain uses TRBV13 with TRBJ2-2; D uncertain. The CDR3 is 17 residues long. Germline assignment: CDR1 PRHDT and CDR2 FYEKMQ (reference sequence). CDR3 in DNA: TGTGCTAGCAGCCAACTCAAGCGACAAGTAAACACCGGGGAGCTGTTTTTT. Amino acid sequence: CASSQLKRQVNTGELFF.

V gene TRBV4-1 combines with J gene TRBJ2-1; no clear D gene. CDR3 length: 17 amino acids. V lost 0 bases and J lost 4, with 16 bases in between. Germline assignment: CDR1 MGHRA and CDR2 YSYEKL. CDR3 in amino acids: CASSQDNPPGPYNEQFF. The CDR3 region has the DNA TGCGCCAGCAGCCAAGACAACCCCCCCGGACCTTACAATGAGCAGTTCTTC.

This chain joins TRBV7-9 and TRBJ1-2; 12 bases align to TRBD1. This CDR3 contains 15 residues. From germline, CDR1 is SEHNR and CDR2 FQNEAQ (reference sequence). V was pared by 5 bases and J by 4 bases, with 5 bases of the junction left unmatched. Here the CDR3 reads CASSGGTGGLYGYTF. Here the CDR3 DNA reads TGTGCCAGCAGCGGTGGGACAGGGGGCCTCTATGGCTACACCTTC.

V is TRBV6-1 and J is TRBJ1-5; D gene ambiguous. The CDR3 is 14 amino acids. Trimming pared 3 bases from V and 6 bases from J, leaving 12 bases between. The germline V gene has CDR1 MNHNS and CDR2 SASEGT. CDR3 sequence reads: CASSEGSVGQPQHF. Here the CDR3 DNA reads TGTGCCAGCAGTGAGGGTAGTGTCGGTCAGCCCCAGCATTTT.

This chain connects TRBV11-2 to TRBJ2-2, with a tentative D call TRBD1 (6 bases). This CDR3 is built from 13 residues. Germline-derived CDR1 and CDR2 are SGHAT and FQNNGV. V was trimmed by 5 bases and J by 5 bases, leaving 9 bases between them. CDR3 amino acids: CASSLGGTGELFF. CDR3 DNA sequence: TGTGCCAGCAGCCTAGGGGGAACCGGGGAGCTGTTTTTT.

In this sample, this clone turned up a few times. The chain couples TRBV10-3 to TRBJ1-5, with a tentative D call TRBD1 (6 bases). Germline-derived CDR1 and CDR2 are ENHRY and SYGVKD. The length of the CDR3 is 14 residues. The germline V and J ends were trimmed by 3 bases and 8 bases, with 14 bases remaining between them. The DNA for the CDR3 is TGTGCCATCAGTGACCCAGGGGTAGCCGAGCCCCAGCATTTT. Translated, it gives CAISDPGVAEPQHF.

The genes are TRBV6-6 and TRBJ1-2; D is undetermined. Germline values: CDR1 MNHNY, CDR2 SVGAGI (reference sequence). The ends were cut back, 1 base at V and 7 bases at J, with 7 bases in the middle. The CDR3 contains 12 residues. The CDR3 DNA is TGTGCCAGCAGTTACTATCACGGTGGCTACACCTTC. Encoded protein: CASSYYHGGYTF.

The rearrangement links TRBV6-5 to TRBJ2-7; D not resolved. V gave up 2 bases and J gave up 6 bases, with 5 bases separating them. Germline V gene sequence: CDR1 MNHEY, CDR2 SVGAGI. CDR3 size: 11 residues. The CDR3: CASSYVGEQYF. CDR3 coding DNA: TGTGCCAGCAGTTACGTCGGCGAGCAGTACTTC.

This chain connects TRBV15 to TRBJ1-4; D is undetermined. CDR3 length: 18 residues. V lost 0 bases and J 3 bases, leaving 17 bases between the germline ends. Per the germline V gene, CDR1 is LNHNV and CDR2 is YYDKDF (reference sequence). The CDR3 DNA reads TGTGCCACCAGCAGAGATCAATGGGGAGGAGACCCTAATGAAAAACTGTTTTTT. Encoded protein: CATSRDQWGGDPNEKLFF.